The 15 T cell receptor beta chains below come from one sample, sequenced in a study of blood T cell repertoires in COVID-19. Sequencing used immunoSEQ multiplex PCR; TCRdb keeps in-frame clones, though not all of them. The sample lists approximately 200,000 clones, about 87% occurring once. Material for sequencing was PBMCs or T cells enriched from blood (not recorded which). The source of these receptors is a man aged 18 to 30 with acute COVID-19.

The rearrangement uses TRBV24-1 and TRBJ2-7, with 9 bases lining up with TRBD1. The J segment lost 5 bases and the V segment lost 4 bases, leaving 8 bases of the junction unmatched. CDR3 length equals 15 residues. Germline values: CDR1 KGHDR, CDR2 SFDVKD. CDR3 sequence reads: CATSDRTGAFDEQYF. The DNA for the CDR3 is TGTGCCACCAGTGACCGGACAGGGGCCTTCGACGAGCAGTACTTC.

The chain recombines TRBV30 with TRBJ2-7, with D unresolved. V lost 0 bases and J 7 bases, leaving 4 bases between the germline ends. This CDR3 comprises 10 residues. The germline V gene encodes CDR1 GTSNPN and CDR2 SVGIG (reference sequence). In nucleotides, the CDR3 is TGTGCCTGGAGTGTAACTGAGCAGTACTTC. Translation gives CAWSVTEQYF.

The gene calls are TRBV2 and TRBJ2-2, with 7 bases that match TRBD1. Germline V gene sequence: CDR1 SNHLY, CDR2 FYNNEI. The CDR3 contains 15 residues. Trimming at V came to 5 bases and at J to 2 bases, leaving 5 bases not matched to a gene. The CDR3 DNA sequence: TGTGCCAGCAGTAACAGGGGTCAAAACACCGGGGAGCTGTTTTTT. Its protein product is CASSNRGQNTGELFF.

The chain employs TRBV6-5 and TRBJ1-1; TRBD1 might be the D (5 bases). Germline lookup yields CDR1 MNHEY and CDR2 SVGAGI. CDR3 size: 13 residues. V gave up 6 bases and J gave up 4 bases, with 12 bases separating them. CDR3 amino acids: CASSDTGGTEAFF. CDR3 DNA: TGTGCCAGCAGCGATACGGGGGGCACTGAAGCTTTCTTT.

The genes are TRBV12-3 or TRBV12-4 and TRBJ2-7, with 7 bases identical to TRBD2. The CDR3 spans 13 residues. With V trimmed by 2 bases and J by 3 bases, 1 base remained unmatched. CDR3 in amino acids: CASSLRTSYEQYF. The CDR3 DNA follows: TGTGCCAGCAGTTTAAGGACTAGCTACGAGCAGTACTTC.

This clone was seen a handful of times. V gene TRBV6-5 combines with J gene TRBJ2-3; 9 bases fit TRBD2. CDR1 is MNHEY, CDR2 SVGAGI, per germline. CDR3 length: 15 residues. J gave up 1 base and V 5 bases, and 4 bases lay outside the gene matches. The DNA for the CDR3 is TGTGCCAGCAGTCTAGCGGGACGGGGCACAGATACGCAGTATTTT. Translating it yields CASSLAGRGTDTQYF.

The V gene is TRBV13, the J gene TRBJ2-2; 8 bases fit TRBD1. The germline V gene encodes CDR1 PRHDT and CDR2 FYEKMQ (reference sequence). Trimming cost V 6 bases and J 4 bases; bases outside gene matches: 7. This CDR3 region has 15 residues. The CDR3 reads CASSVRGPSTGELFF. In nucleotides, the CDR3 is TGTGCCAGCAGTGTCAGGGGGCCGAGCACCGGGGAGCTGTTTTTT. Full variable domain (rest looked up from reference TRBV13 and TRBJ2-2): AAGVIQSPRHLIKEKRETATLKCYPIPRHDTVYWYQQGPGQDPQFLISFYEKMQSDKGSIPDRFSAQQFSDYHSELNMSSLELGDSALYFCASSVRGPSTGELFFGEGSRLTVL.

In DNA form, the CDR3 reads TGTGCCAGCAGTCTACTCGACAGCTACAATGAGCAGTTCTTC. Translated: CASSLLDSYNEQFF. The chain employs TRBV6-5 and TRBJ2-1; D might be TRBD1 (5 bases). The V gene's germline CDR1 is MNHEY and CDR2 SVGAGI. V gave up 5 bases and J gave up 3 bases, with 11 bases separating them. The CDR3 covers 14 residues.

The chain is built from TRBV7-8 and TRBJ2-1; D perhaps matches TRBD2 (5 bases). The ends were cut back, 3 bases at V and 7 bases at J, with 7 bases in the middle. The CDR3 is 12 residues long. From germline, CDR1 is SGHVS and CDR2 FQNEAQ. The CDR3: CASSFGLNEQFF. The DNA of the CDR3 is TGTGCCAGCAGCTTCGGACTGAATGAGCAGTTCTTC.

Here the CDR3 reads CASSLEQGQGAFF. DNA for the CDR3: TGCGCCAGCAGCTTGGAACAGGGCCAGGGAGCTTTCTTT. This chain uses TRBV5-1 with TRBJ1-1; perhaps TRBD1 as D (6 bases). Germline V CDR1 and CDR2: SGHRS, YFSETQ. The CDR3 has 13 residues. The germline V and J ends were trimmed by 0 bases and 10 bases, with 13 bases remaining between them.

The CDR3 is CASTGADTQYF. DNA for the CDR3: TGTGCCAGCACCGGGGCAGATACGCAGTATTTT. This chain connects TRBV28 to TRBJ2-3, with a tentative D call TRBD2 (5 bases). This CDR3 has 11 amino acids. V lost 7 bases to trimming and J lost 4 bases, with 6 bases between them. Germline assignment: CDR1 MDHEN and CDR2 SYDVKM.

CDR3 sequence (DNA): TGTGCCAGTAGTATAGAGGGGGCGACTGGAAACACCATATATTTT. It specifies CASSIEGATGNTIYF. The J gene is TRBJ1-3, the V gene TRBV19, with D tentatively TRBD1 (6 bases). There are 15 residues in the CDR3. V lost 0 bases to trimming and J lost 2 bases, with 8 bases between them. Germline-derived CDR1 and CDR2 are LNHDA and SQIVND (reference sequence).

The J gene is TRBJ2-4, the V gene TRBV11-2, with D maybe TRBD1 (6 bases). CDR1 and CDR2 from the germline V gene are SGHAT and FQNNGV. The CDR3 loop spans 16 amino acids. The ends were cut back, 4 bases at V and 2 bases at J, with 15 bases in the middle. The CDR3 region is CASSSYRVLSKNIQYF. CDR3 coding DNA: TGTGCCAGCAGCTCATACAGGGTCCTCTCCAAAAACATTCAGTACTTC.

This chain links TRBV11-2 with TRBJ2-5; D gene unclear. The CDR3 is 13 residues long. The V gene lost 3 bases and the J gene lost 1 base, with 6 bases spanning the gap. CDR1 and CDR2 (germline): SGHAT, FQNNGV. The CDR3 nucleotides are TGTGCCAGCAGCTTCGTAATCCAAGAGACCCAGTACTTC. Its protein is CASSFVIQETQYF.

CDR3 coding DNA: TGTGCCAGCGTCCAAGCAGCTTATCAGTTCGAGGAGATAGGGCAGTTCTTC. Translated, it gives CASVQAAYQFEEIGQFF. The V and J genes are TRBV7-2 and TRBJ2-1; no clear D gene. V lost 8 bases, J lost 12 bases, and 32 bases lay in between. Looked up from germline, CDR1 is SGHTA and CDR2 is FQGNSA. CDR3 size: 17 residues.